This T cell receptor beta chain is drawn from a study of shared clonotypes between healthy human individuals. Regarding the study as a whole: Among the subsets, naive ones generally showed larger estimated richness than memory ones.

Running of the assay took place at deep level. Clones were sequenced by immunoSEQ multiplex PCR, and TCRdb holds only the in-frame ones, with some missing. Of 190,000 or so clones detected, about 66% appear once; the ten largest clones hold roughly a tenth. The V and J ends lost 2 bases and 8 bases respectively, with 14 bases between them. CDR1 is SGHRS and CDR2 is YFSETQ in the germline V gene. The CDR3 length is 14 residues. Turning to this clone: Antigen: not known.

The source of this sequence is a man aged 25 to 45 in good health. Sequenced input: memory CD4+ T cells sorted from blood. Documented subset: CD45RA-negative fraction. This sequence joins TRBV5-1 and TRBJ2-1, with D tentatively TRBD1 (5 bases). CDR3 amino acids: CASSFEGEGDEQFF. In nucleotides, the CDR3 is TGCGCCAGCAGCTTCGAAGGGGAAGGGGATGAGCAGTTCTTC.